The rows below give T cell receptor beta chains drawn from one sample of a study of blood T cells in healthy people across ages. Using its own MiXCR run on the 5' RACE reads, TCRdb lists one record per CDR3 protein. The sample lists about 1.5 million distinct CDR3 sequences; approximately 43% were seen once. The sequenced sample consisted of blood. These receptors originate from a young woman in good health. The CDR3 runs from the conserved cysteine through the conserved F or W. D genes are given only for firm matches. Some rows mark clone size as missing; the rest say once, few, many or name a class of expanded clone.

few | TRBJ2-3 | TRBV7-2 | - | CASVQGYYTDTQYF | TGTGCCAGTGTGCAGGGGTATTACACAGATACGCAGTATTTT
few | TRBJ2-3 | TRBV13 | - | CASSLGGPGSDTQYF | TGTGCCAGCAGCCTCGGGGGGCCAGGTTCGGATACGCAGTATTTT
few | TRBJ1-2 | TRBV20-1 | - | CSARDQKQPYGYTF | TGCAGTGCTAGAGATCAAAAACAGCCCTATGGCTACACCTTC
- | TRBJ1-2 | TRBV7-9 | - | CASSLEGRGDYGYTF | TGTGCCAGCAGCTTAGAAGGCAGGGGAGACTATGGCTACACCTTC
many | TRBJ2-3 | TRBV6-5 | - | CASSYDSTDTQYF | TGTGCCAGCAGTTACGACAGCACAGATACGCAGTATTTT
few | TRBJ2-7 | TRBV5-1 | TRBD1 | CASSRQGDRYEQYF | TGCGCCAGCAGCCGACAGGGAGATAGGTACGAGCAGTACTTC
- | TRBJ2-7 | TRBV13 | - | CASSFDAEQYF | TGTGCCAGCAGCTTCGATGCCGAGCAGTACTTC
few | TRBJ2-7 | TRBV3-1 | - | CASSHTGTEQYF | TGTGCCAGCAGCCATACAGGGACCGAGCAGTACTTC
- | TRBJ1-5 | TRBV4-1 | - | CASSQENRAQPQHF | TGCGCCAGCAGCCAAGAGAACAGGGCTCAGCCCCAGCATTTT
few | TRBJ2-1 | TRBV13 | - | CASSAGQPFYNEQFF | TGTGCCAGCAGCGCGGGACAGCCCTTCTACAATGAGCAGTTCTTC
- | TRBJ2-1 | TRBV7-9 | - | CASSLTGFQNNEQFF | TGTGCCAGCAGCTTAACGGGGTTTCAAAACAATGAGCAGTTCTTC
few | TRBJ2-7 | TRBV29-1 | TRBD1 | CSVDLTGTGNEQYF | TGCAGCGTTGATCTAACGGGGACAGGAAACGAGCAGTACTTC
few | TRBJ1-6 | TRBV18 | - | CASSHRVSPLHF | TGTGCCAGCTCCCACAGGGTCTCACCCCTCCACTTT
- | TRBJ1-5 | TRBV2 | - | CASSDQGMSQPQHF | TGTGCCAGCAGTGATCAAGGAATGAGTCAGCCCCAGCATTTT
few | TRBJ1-2 | TRBV7-9 | - | CASSLTRDGYTF | TGTGCCAGCAGCTTAACGAGGGACGGCTACACCTTC
few | TRBJ1-5 | TRBV28 | TRBD1 | CASSSRTGLYQPQHF | TGTGCCAGCAGTTCCCGGACAGGGCTGTACCAGCCCCAGCATTTT
few | TRBJ2-3 | TRBV7-2 | - | CASSLANSLDTQYF | TGTGCCAGCAGCTTGGCGAACTCGCTTGATACGCAGTATTTT
- | TRBJ2-5 | TRBV7-9 | - | CASSQNRGLETQYF | TGTGCCAGCAGCCAAAACCGAGGACTAGAGACCCAGTACTTC
- | TRBJ1-5 | TRBV28 | - | CASSLSWAGSNQPQPF | TGTGCCAGCTCCTTATCGTGGGCGGGGAGCAATCAGCCCCAGCCTTTT
- | TRBJ1-5 | TRBV20-1 | - | CSASPGHQPQHF | TGCAGTGCTAGCCCAGGGCATCAGCCCCAGCATTTT
- | TRBJ2-7 | TRBV3-1 | TRBD1 | CASSPYLTGVVYEQYF | TGTGCCAGCAGCCCATATCTGACAGGGGTCGTCTACGAGCAGTACTTC
- | TRBJ2-1 | TRBV18 | TRBD2 | CASSPMLAGGSDEQFF | TGTGCCAGCTCACCCATGCTAGCGGGGGGTTCCGATGAGCAGTTCTTC
- | TRBJ1-2 | TRBV20-1 | - | CSASDTVNYGYTF | TGCAGTGCTAGCGATACCGTTAACTATGGCTACACCTTC
many | TRBJ1-2 | TRBV10-3 | TRBD1 | CAISERDRGYGYTF | TGTGCCATCAGTGAGAGGGACAGGGGCTATGGCTACACCTTC
many | TRBJ2-7 | TRBV5-1 | TRBD1 | CASSSPGQATSYEQYF | TGCGCCAGCAGCTCCCCGGGACAGGCAACCTCCTACGAGCAGTACTTC
- | TRBJ2-5 | TRBV4-1 | TRBD2 | CASSQIGGYLAGYGETQYF | TGCGCCAGCAGCCAAATCGGGGGATATCTAGCGGGGTATGGGGAGACCCAGTACTTC
- | TRBJ2-3 | TRBV9 | TRBD2 | CASSAAGTKTDTQYF | TGTGCCAGCAGTGCAGCGGGGACCAAGACAGATACGCAGTATTTT
- | TRBJ2-7 | TRBV6-6 | - | CASSGLRSYEQYF | TGTGCCAGCAGTGGTTTGCGCTCCTACGAGCAGTACTTC
- | TRBJ2-7 | TRBV4-1 | TRBD1 | CASSRGQEISYEQYF | TGCGCCAGCAGCCGAGGACAGGAAATCTCCTACGAGCAGTACTTC
- | TRBJ1-2 | TRBV20-1 | - | CSAPLINRANYGYTF | TGCAGTGCCCCCCTAATTAACAGAGCTAACTATGGCTACACCTTC
- | TRBJ2-7 | TRBV7-2 | TRBD2 | CASSRGISLAGPYNEQYF | TGTGCCAGCAGCCGTGGTATTAGTCTAGCGGGGCCCTACAATGAGCAGTACTTC
- | TRBJ1-2 | TRBV13 | - | CASSLRQAHYGYTF | TGTGCCAGCAGCTTACGCCAGGCTCACTATGGCTACACCTTC
few | TRBJ2-7 | TRBV7-2 | TRBD1 | CASSTWTGVNSYEQYF | TGTGCCAGCAGCACCTGGACAGGGGTTAACTCCTACGAGCAGTACTTC
few | TRBJ2-7 | TRBV5-1 | - | CASSFGDMGPYEQYF | TGCGCCAGCAGCTTTGGAGACATGGGACCCTACGAGCAGTACTTC
- | TRBJ1-2 | TRBV11-2 | - | CASSLVQDYPTYGYTF | TGTGCCAGCAGCTTAGTCCAGGACTACCCAACGTATGGCTACACCTTC
few | TRBJ2-7 | TRBV5-1 | - | CASRKGITYEQYF | TGCGCCAGCAGGAAAGGGATTACCTACGAGCAGTACTTC
- | TRBJ1-1 | TRBV25-1 | - | CASSSSIVAFNTEAFF | TGTGCCAGCAGTTCCAGTATCGTAGCCTTTAACACTGAAGCTTTCTTT
few | TRBJ2-1 | TRBV2 | TRBD2 | CASSEVSSGGYNEQFF | TGTGCCAGCAGTGAAGTCTCTAGCGGGGGTTACAATGAGCAGTTCTTC
few | TRBJ1-1 | TRBV20-1 | - | CSARVTRQGINTEAFF | TGCAGTGCTAGAGTGACCAGGCAGGGGATTAACACTGAAGCTTTCTTT
once | TRBJ2-5 | TRBV3-1 | - | CASSRGHTETQYF | TGTGCCAGCAGCCGGGGACATACCGAGACCCAGTACTTC
- | TRBJ2-3 | TRBV3-1 | - | CASSPPFLGDTQYF | TGTGCCAGCAGCCCACCCTTCCTTGGCGATACGCAGTATTTT
- | TRBJ2-7 | TRBV6-2/TRBV6-3 | - | CASSYLETSSYEQYF | TGTGCCAGCAGTTACTTGGAGACCTCCTCCTACGAGCAGTACTTC
- | TRBJ1-4 | TRBV4-2 | - | CASSQDRVHEKLFF | TGTGCCAGCAGCCAAGACAGGGTTCATGAAAAACTGTTTTTT